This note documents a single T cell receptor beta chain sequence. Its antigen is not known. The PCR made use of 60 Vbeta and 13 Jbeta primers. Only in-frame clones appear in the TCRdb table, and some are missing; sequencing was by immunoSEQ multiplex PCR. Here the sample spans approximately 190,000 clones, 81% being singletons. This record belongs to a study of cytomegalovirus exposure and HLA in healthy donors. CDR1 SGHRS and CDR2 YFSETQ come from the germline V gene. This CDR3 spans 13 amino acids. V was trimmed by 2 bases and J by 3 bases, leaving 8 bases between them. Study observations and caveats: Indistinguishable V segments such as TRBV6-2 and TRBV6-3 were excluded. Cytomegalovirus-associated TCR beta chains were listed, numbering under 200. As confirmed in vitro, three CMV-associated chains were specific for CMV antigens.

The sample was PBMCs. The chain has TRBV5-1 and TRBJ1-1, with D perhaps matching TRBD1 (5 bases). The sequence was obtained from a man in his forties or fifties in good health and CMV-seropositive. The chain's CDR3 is CASSFDSHTEAFF. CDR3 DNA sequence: TGCGCCAGCAGCTTTGACAGCCACACTGAAGCTTTCTTT.